A selection of T cell receptor beta chains follows, all from one sample in a study of T cell responses to AZD1222 COVID-19 vaccine. Assay used: immunoSEQ multiplex PCR; TCRdb lists only in-frame clones, some missing. The table records 110,000 to 150,000 clones, 80% to 95% of them present only once. The starting material was peripheral blood, obtained 28 days after the second AZD1222 dose. The receptors stem from an adult who received the AZD1222 COVID-19 vaccine. Both conserved end residues are part of each CDR3. D genes are given only for firm matches. Size is omitted from some rows. Given values are once, few, many or a class for expanded clones.

size	D	J	V	CDR3	DNA
-	-	TRBJ2-4	TRBV4-1	CASSQPVWQGLAKNIQYF	TGCGCCAGCAGCCAGCCAGTTTGGCAGGGACTAGCCAAAAACATTCAGTACTTC
once	TRBD1	TRBJ1-5	TRBV18	CASSPLETGGHQPQHF	TGTGCCAGCTCACCACTTGAGACAGGGGGCCATCAGCCCCAGCATTTT
-	TRBD2	TRBJ2-7	TRBV4-1	CASSPGLAGPRRSEQYF	TGCGCCAGCAGCCCAGGACTAGCGGGCCCTCGGCGCTCCGAGCAGTACTTC
-	TRBD1	TRBJ2-5	TRBV4-2	CASSQGQGAGETQYF	TGTGCCAGCAGCCAAGGACAGGGGGCCGGAGAGACCCAGTACTTC
-	-	TRBJ1-2	TRBV29-1	CSVEDPGVYGYTF	TGCAGCGTTGAAGATCCGGGCGTCTATGGCTACACCTTC
once	-	TRBJ2-1	TRBV7-9	CASSPPARDEQFF	TGTGCCAGCAGCCCCCCCGCCAGGGATGAGCAGTTCTTC
-	-	TRBJ2-3	TRBV28	CASRITRGTDTQYF	TGTGCCAGCAGAATTACTAGAGGAACAGATACGCAGTATTTT
-	TRBD2	TRBJ2-1	TRBV7-2	CASSLAASGRAWSYNEQFF	TGTGCCAGCAGCTTAGCGGCTAGCGGGAGGGCCTGGTCCTACAATGAGCAGTTCTTC
-	-	TRBJ2-1	TRBV9	CASSADNRGPGSEQFF	TGTGCCAGCAGCGCTGACAATAGGGGGCCCGGGAGTGAGCAGTTCTTC
-	-	TRBJ2-3	TRBV30	CASRGDTQYF	TGTGCCTCCCGGGGGGATACGCAGTATTTT